Below, 6 T cell receptor beta chains from the same sample are listed, as sequenced in a study of identical twins. One entry per CDR3 protein results from TCRdb running MiXCR on the 5' RACE reads. The table shows more than 200,000 distinct CDR3 sequences, with about a tenth occurring only once. The sequencing sample was made of memory (CD45RO+) T cells sorted from blood. These receptors were obtained from a woman under 30 in good health.

J is TRBJ1-2 and V is TRBV29-1, with 9 bases aligning to TRBD1. In germline, CDR1 is SQVTM, CDR2 ANQGSEA. CDR3 size: 15 residues. Losses at the gene ends were 7 bases for V and 7 bases for J; bases not matched to a gene: 16. CDR3 sequence: CSADLEGTGYSGYTF. DNA of the CDR3: TGCAGCGCCGACCTGGAGGGGACAGGGTATTCTGGCTACACCTTC.

The rearrangement uses TRBV2 and TRBJ1-4; tentative D call: TRBD1 (6 bases). CDR1 is SNHLY and CDR2 is FYNNEI in the germline V gene. Trimming left V 2 bases short and J 2 bases short, with 12 bases between. This CDR3 region has 16 residues. In DNA form, the CDR3 reads TGTGCCAGCAGTGAAATGGGGGCACTGACTAATGAAAAACTGTTTTTT. This codes for CASSEMGALTNEKLFF.

This clonotype has only a few counts. The rearrangement links TRBV5-6 to TRBJ2-6; D may be TRBD1 or TRBD2 (6 bases each). Germline CDR1 reads SGHDT; CDR2 reads YYEEEE. V was shortened by 1 base and J by 13 bases, with 12 bases between the two germline ends. This CDR3 contains 13 residues. The CDR3 DNA reads TGTGCCAGCAGCTTGCCCGGGGGCGAGGTCCTGACTTTC. Its protein is CASSLPGGEVLTF.

The chain is built from TRBV20-1 and TRBJ2-3; 8 bases fit TRBD1. J was trimmed by 6 bases and V by 7 bases; bases with no gene match: 6. Germline V gene sequence: CDR1 DFQATT, CDR2 SNEGSKA (reference sequence). This CDR3 contains 12 residues. The CDR3 sequence is CSGTGYMDTQYF. The CDR3 DNA is TGCAGTGGGACAGGGTATATGGATACGCAGTATTTT.

This clonotype occurred a few times. The chain recombines TRBV2 with TRBJ2-3, with 7 bases fitting TRBD1. The CDR3 has 15 residues. Germline CDR1 and CDR2: SNHLY and FYNNEI. The ends lost 3 bases at V and 0 bases at J; junction bases unmatched: 3. The DNA for the CDR3 is TGTGCCAGCAGTGACCCGACAGGGAGCACAGATACGCAGTATTTT. Translation gives CASSDPTGSTDTQYF.

Worth noting for this clonotype: One end of the junction is discordant with germline, which a read error may explain. The V call is TRBV10-1, the J call TRBJ2-3; no clear D gene. Germline CDR1 and CDR2: WNHNN and SYGVQD (reference sequence). The CDR3 contains 13 residues. The CDR3 bases are TGCGCCAGCGGTGAGCTGGGGAAAGAGAAGCAGTATTTT. The encoded protein is CASGELGKEKQYF.